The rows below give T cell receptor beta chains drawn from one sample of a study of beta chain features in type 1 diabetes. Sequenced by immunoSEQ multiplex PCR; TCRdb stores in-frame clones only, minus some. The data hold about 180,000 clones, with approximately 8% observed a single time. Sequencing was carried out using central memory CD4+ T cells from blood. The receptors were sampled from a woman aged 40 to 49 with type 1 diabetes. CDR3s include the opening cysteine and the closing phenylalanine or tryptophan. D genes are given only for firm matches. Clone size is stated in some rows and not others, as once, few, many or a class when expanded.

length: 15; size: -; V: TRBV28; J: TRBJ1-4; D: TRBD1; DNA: TGTGCCAGCAGTTCCGCGGGACAGGGAAATGAAAAACTGTTTTTT; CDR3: CASSSAGQGNEKLFF
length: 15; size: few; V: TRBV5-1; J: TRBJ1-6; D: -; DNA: TGCGCCAGCAGCTTGGAGGGGAAGGATAATTCACCCCTCCACTTT; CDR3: CASSLEGKDNSPLHF
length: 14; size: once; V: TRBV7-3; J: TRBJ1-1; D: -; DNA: TGTGCCAGCAGCTTAACAGGGAGGGACACTGAAGCTTTCTTT; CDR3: CASSLTGRDTEAFF
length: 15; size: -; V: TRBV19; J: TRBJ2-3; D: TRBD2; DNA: TGTGCCAGTAGTATAGAAGAGACTAGCGGAGATACGCAGTATTTT; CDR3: CASSIEETSGDTQYF
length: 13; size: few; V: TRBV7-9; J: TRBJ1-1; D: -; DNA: TGTGCCAGCAGCCGCTCGGGACTGCCTGAAGCTTTCTTT; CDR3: CASSRSGLPEAFF
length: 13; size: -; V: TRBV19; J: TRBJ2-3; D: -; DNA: TGTGCCAGTAGTATACAGGGAATAGATACGCAGTATTTT; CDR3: CASSIQGIDTQYF
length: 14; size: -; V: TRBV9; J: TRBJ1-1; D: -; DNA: TGTGCCAGCACCAAATCGGGGGGGGACACTGAAGCTTTCTTT; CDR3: CASTKSGGDTEAFF
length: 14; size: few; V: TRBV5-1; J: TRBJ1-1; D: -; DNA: TGCGCCAGCAGGTCGACCGGAGGGAACACTGAAGCTTTCTTT; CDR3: CASRSTGGNTEAFF
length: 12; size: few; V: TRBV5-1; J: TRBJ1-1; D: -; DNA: TGCGCCAGCAGCACAGGAGGGGCTGAAGCTTTCTTT; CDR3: CASSTGGAEAFF
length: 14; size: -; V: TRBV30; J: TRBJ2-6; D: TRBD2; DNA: TGTGCCTGGAGTCGGCGGGAGGGGGCCAACGTCCTGACTTTC; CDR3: CAWSRREGANVLTF
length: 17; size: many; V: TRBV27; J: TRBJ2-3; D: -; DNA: TGTGCCAGTGGGAGGATCGGGAGTAGGGAAGCGAGAGATACGCAGTATTTT; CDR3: CASGRIGSREARDTQYF
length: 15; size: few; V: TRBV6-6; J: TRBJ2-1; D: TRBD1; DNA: TGTGCCAGCAGACCTGGACAGGGTAGCAAGGATGAGCAGTTCTTC; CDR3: CASRPGQGSKDEQFF
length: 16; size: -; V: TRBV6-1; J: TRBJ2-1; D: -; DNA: TGTGCCAGCAGTGGGTTGGGCGGGAAGGCCTACAATGAGCAGTTCTTC; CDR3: CASSGLGGKAYNEQFF
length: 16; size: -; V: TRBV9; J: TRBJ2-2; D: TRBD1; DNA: TGTGCCAGCAGCGTAGTCAGACAGGGGTCTATCGGGGAGCTGTTTTTT; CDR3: CASSVVRQGSIGELFF
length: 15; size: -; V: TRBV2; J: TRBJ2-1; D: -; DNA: TGTGCCAGCAGTGAGGGTGGGAGGATAATGGTTGAGCAGTTCTTC; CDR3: CASSEGGRIMVEQFF
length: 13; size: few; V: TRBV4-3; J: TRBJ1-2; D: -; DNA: TGCGCCAGCAGCCAAGATCTGGGGAGCGCTTACACCTTC; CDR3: CASSQDLGSAYTF
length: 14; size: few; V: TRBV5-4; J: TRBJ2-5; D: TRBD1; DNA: TGTGCCAGCAGCTCTCGACAGGGGCAAGAGACCCAGTACTTC; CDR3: CASSSRQGQETQYF
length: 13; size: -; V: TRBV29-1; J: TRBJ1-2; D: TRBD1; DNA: TGCAGCGTTGAAAAGGGGGCCGCTGGCGGCTACACCTTC; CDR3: CSVEKGAAGGYTF
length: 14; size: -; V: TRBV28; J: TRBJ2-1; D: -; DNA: TGTGCCAGCAGTTTACTTCCAGACTACAATGAGCAGTTCTTC; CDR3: CASSLLPDYNEQFF
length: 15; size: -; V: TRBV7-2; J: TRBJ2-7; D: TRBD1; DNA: TGTGCCAGCAGCGCTCGGACAGGGCTATCCTACGAGCAGTACTTC; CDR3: CASSARTGLSYEQYF
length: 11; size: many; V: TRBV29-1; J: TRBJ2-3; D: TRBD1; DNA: TGCAGAAGACAGGGGACAGATACGCAGTATTTT; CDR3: CRRQGTDTQYF
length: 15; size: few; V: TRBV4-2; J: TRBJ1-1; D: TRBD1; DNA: TGTGCCAGCAGCCAAACGACAGGGCTCTTCACTGAAGCTTTCTTT; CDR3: CASSQTTGLFTEAFF
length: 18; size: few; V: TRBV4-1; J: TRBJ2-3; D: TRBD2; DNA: TGCGCCAGCAGCCAGAGGGGTAACAGCGGGAGGTACACAGATACGCAGTATTTT; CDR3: CASSQRGNSGRYTDTQYF
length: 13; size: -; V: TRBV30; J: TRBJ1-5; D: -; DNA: TGTGCCTGGAGTGTAGAGGGGGGGCAGCCCCAGCATTTT; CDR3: CAWSVEGGQPQHF
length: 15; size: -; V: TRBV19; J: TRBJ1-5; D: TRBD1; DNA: TGTGCCAGTAGGACAGGGACCTATAGCAATCAGCCCCAGCATTTT; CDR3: CASRTGTYSNQPQHF
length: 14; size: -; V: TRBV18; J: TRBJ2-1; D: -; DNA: TGTGCCAGCACCCGACAGACGGATTCGGATGAGCAGTTCTTC; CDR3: CASTRQTDSDEQFF
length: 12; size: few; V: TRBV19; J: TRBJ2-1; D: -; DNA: TGTGCCAGTAGTATACTAGCGAGTGAGCAGTTCTTC; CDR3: CASSILASEQFF
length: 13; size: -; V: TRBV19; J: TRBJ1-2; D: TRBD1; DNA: TGTGCCAGTAGTGGACAGGGGGTAGGCGGCTACACCTTC; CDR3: CASSGQGVGGYTF
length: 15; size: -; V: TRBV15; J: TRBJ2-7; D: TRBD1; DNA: TGTGCCACCAGCAGAGATAGACAGGGTAAGGACGAGCAGTACTTC; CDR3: CATSRDRQGKDEQYF
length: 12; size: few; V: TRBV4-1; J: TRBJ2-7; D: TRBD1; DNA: TGCGCCAGCAGCCGACAGGGGGACGAGCAGTACTTC; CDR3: CASSRQGDEQYF
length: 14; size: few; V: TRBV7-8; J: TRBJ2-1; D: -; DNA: TGTGCCAGCAGCCCCTCGAGGAGGGCAAATGAGCAGTTCTTC; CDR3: CASSPSRRANEQFF
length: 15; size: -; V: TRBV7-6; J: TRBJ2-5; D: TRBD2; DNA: TGTGCCAGCTCCTGGACTAGCGGGGGCCAAGAGACCCAGTACTTC; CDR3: CASSWTSGGQETQYF
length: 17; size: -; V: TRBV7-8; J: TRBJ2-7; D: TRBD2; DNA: TGTGCCAGCAGCTTACCGGGAGGGCCCCTAAGCTCCTACGAGCAGTACTTC; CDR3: CASSLPGGPLSSYEQYF
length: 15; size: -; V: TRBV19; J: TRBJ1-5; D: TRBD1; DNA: TGTGCCAGTAGTGTCCTGACAGGGGACAATCAGCCCCAGCATTTT; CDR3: CASSVLTGDNQPQHF
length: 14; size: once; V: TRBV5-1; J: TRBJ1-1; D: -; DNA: TGCGCCAGCAGCTTGGCCGTTCCGAACACTGAAGCTTTCTTT; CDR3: CASSLAVPNTEAFF
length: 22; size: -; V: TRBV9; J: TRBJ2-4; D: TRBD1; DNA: TGTGCCAGCAGCGTGGTTACGATGTGGGGACAGGGAGGCGGGGATGGCAAAAACATTCAGTACTTC; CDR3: CASSVVTMWGQGGGDGKNIQYF
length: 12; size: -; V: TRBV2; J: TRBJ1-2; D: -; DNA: TGTGCCAGCAGTGAAACCCAGTATGGCTACACCTTC; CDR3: CASSETQYGYTF
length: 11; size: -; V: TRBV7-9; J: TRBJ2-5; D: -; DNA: TGTGCCAGCAGTGTCAAAGAGACCCAGTACTTC; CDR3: CASSVKETQYF
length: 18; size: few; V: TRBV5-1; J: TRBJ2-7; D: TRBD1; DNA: TGCGCCAGCAGCCCTGGTCCCGGGACAGGGGGCATAGGGGGCGAGCAGTACTTC; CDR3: CASSPGPGTGGIGGEQYF
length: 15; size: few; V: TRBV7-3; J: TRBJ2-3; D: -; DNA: TGTGCCAGCAGCTCCCAGGCGCGGGACACAGATACGCAGTATTTT; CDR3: CASSSQARDTDTQYF
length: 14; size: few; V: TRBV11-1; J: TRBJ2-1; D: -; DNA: TGTGCCAGCAGCTTACAATCCAGGGACAATGAGCAGTTCTTC; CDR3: CASSLQSRDNEQFF
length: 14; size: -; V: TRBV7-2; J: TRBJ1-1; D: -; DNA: TGTGCCAGCAGCTCGGGTCCCATGGACACTGAAGCTTTCTTT; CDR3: CASSSGPMDTEAFF
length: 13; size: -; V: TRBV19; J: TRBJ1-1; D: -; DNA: TGTGCCAGTAGTATAGATCAAGACAGTAAAGCTTTCTTT; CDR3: CASSIDQDSKAFF
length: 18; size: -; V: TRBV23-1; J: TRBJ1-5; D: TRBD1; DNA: TGCGCCAGCAGTCAATCAGACCCGACAGGGGAGTACAATCAGCCCCAGCATTTT; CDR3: CASSQSDPTGEYNQPQHF
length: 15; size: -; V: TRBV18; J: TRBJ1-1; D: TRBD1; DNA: TGTGCCAGCTCACCTGCCGGGACAGCGAACACTGAAGCTTTCTTT; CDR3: CASSPAGTANTEAFF
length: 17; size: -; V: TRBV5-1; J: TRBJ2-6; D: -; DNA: TGCGCCAGCAGCTTAGGGAGTTCGAGAACTGGGGCCAACGTCCTGACTTTC; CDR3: CASSLGSSRTGANVLTF
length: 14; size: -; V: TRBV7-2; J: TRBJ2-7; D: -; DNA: TGTGCCAGCAGCCCCAGGGGAGGGCAGGGCGAGCAGTACTTC; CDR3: CASSPRGGQGEQYF
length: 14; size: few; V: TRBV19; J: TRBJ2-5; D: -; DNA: TGTGCCAGTAGGCGGGACAGCCGACAAGAGACCCAGTACTTC; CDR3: CASRRDSRQETQYF
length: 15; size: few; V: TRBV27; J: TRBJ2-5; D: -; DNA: TGTGCCAGCAGTCCCACCCAGTGGTTTCGAGAGACCCAGTACTTC; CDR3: CASSPTQWFRETQYF
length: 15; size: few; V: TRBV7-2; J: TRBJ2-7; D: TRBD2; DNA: TGTGCCAGCAGCGTTACTAGCGGGGGGTCCTACGAGCAGTACTTC; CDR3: CASSVTSGGSYEQYF
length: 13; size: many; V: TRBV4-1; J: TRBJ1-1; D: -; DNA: TGCGCCAGCAGCCAAGACAGAAACACTGAAGCTTTCTTT; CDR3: CASSQDRNTEAFF
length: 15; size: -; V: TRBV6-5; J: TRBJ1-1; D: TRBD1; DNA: TGTGCCAGCAGTCCAACGACAGGGATTAACACTGAAGCTTTCTTT; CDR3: CASSPTTGINTEAFF